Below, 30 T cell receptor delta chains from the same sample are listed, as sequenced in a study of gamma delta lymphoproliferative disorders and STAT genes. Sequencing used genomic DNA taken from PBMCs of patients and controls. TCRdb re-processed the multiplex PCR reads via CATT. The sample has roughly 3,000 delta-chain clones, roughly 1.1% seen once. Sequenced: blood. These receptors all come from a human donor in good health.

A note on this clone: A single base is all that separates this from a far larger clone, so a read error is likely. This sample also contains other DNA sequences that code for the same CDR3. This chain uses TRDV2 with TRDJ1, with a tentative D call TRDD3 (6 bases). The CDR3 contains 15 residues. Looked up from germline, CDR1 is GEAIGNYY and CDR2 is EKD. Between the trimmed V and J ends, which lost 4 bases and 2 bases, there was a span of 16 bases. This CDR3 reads CACEQLGDTTDKLIF. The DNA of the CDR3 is TGTGCCTGTGAGCAACTGGGAGATACGACCGATAAACTCATCTTT.

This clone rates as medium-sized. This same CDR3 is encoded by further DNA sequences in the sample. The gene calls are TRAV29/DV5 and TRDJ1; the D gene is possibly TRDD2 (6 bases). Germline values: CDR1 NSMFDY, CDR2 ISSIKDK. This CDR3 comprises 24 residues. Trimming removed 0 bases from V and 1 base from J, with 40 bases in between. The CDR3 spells CAASEFLISGYPGVRSYGTDKLIF. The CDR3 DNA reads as TGTGCAGCAAGCGAGTTCCTAATTTCGGGTTATCCGGGGGTCCGTTCTTATGGCACCGATAAACTCATCTTT. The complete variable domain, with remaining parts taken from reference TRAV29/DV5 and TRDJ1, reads DQQVKQNSPSLSVQEGRISILNCDYTNSMFDYFLWYKKYPAEGPTFLISISSIKDKNEDGRFTVFLNKSAKHLSLHIVPSQPGDSAVYFCAASEFLISGYPGVRSYGTDKLIFGKGTRVTVEP.

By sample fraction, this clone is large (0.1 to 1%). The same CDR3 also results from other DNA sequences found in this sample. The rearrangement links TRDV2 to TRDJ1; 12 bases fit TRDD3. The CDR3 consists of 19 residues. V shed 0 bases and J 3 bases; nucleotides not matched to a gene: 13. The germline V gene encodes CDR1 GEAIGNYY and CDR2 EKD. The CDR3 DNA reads TGTGCCTGTGACACCCTACTGGGGGATACAGCTGGAGTGCCCGATAAACTCATCTTT. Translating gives CACDTLLGDTAGVPDKLIF.

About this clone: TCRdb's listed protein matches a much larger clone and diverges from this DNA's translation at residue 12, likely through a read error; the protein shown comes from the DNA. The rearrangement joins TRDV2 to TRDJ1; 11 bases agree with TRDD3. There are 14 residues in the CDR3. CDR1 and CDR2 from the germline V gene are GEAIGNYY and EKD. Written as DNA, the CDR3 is TGTGCCTGTGACGCCCTGGGGGATACTGGTAAACCCATCTTT. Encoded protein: CACDALGDTGKPIF.

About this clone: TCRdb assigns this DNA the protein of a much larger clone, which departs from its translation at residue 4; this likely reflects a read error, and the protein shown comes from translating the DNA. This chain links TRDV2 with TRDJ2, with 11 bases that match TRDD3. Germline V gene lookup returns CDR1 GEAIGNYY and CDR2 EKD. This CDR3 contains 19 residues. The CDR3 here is CACGTLLGDTLTLTAQLFF. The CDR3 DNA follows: TGTGCCTGTGGCACCTTGCTGGGGGATACCCTTACTTTGACAGCACAACTCTTCTTT.

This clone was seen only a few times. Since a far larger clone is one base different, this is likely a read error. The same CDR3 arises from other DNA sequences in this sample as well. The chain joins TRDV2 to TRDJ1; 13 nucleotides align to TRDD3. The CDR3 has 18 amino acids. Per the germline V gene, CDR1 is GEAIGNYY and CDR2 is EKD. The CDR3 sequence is CACDEVLGDTGYTDKLIF. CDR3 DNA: TGTGCCTGTGACGAAGTACTGGGGGATACGGGGTACACCGATAAGCTCATCTTT.

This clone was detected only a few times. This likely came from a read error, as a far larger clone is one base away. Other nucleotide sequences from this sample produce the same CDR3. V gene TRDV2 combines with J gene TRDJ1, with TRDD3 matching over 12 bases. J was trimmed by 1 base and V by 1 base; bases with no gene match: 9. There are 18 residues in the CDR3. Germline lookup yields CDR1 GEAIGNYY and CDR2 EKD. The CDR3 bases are TGTGCCTGTGACACACTTCGTCTGGGGGATACGTTCACCGATAAACTCATCTTT. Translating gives CACDTLRLGDTFTDKLIF.

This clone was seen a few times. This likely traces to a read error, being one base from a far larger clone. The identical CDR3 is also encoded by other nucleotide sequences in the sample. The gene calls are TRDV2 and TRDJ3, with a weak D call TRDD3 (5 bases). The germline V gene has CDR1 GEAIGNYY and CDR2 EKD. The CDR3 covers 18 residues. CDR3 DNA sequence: TGTGCCTGTGACACCGGAGAGGCCGGCTCCTGGGACACCCGACAAATGTTTTTC. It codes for CACDTGEAGSWDTRQMFF.

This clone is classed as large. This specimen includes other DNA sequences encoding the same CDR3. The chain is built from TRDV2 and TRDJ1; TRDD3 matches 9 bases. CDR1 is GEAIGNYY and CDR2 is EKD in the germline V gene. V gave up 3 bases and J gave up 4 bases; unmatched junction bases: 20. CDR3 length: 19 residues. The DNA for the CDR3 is TGTGCCTGTGACTCGCTCCGGGGATACGCGGAAAACAGCGGCGATAAACTCATCTTT. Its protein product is CACDSLRGYAENSGDKLIF.

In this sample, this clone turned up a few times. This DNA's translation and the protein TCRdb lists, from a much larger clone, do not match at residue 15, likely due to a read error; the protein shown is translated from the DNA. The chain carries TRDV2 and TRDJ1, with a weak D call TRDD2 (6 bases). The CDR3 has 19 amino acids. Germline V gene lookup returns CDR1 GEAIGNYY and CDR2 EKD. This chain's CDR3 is CACDAAPLPQTGDTGKLIF. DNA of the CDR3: TGTGCCTGTGACGCCGCCCCCCTTCCCCAAACTGGAGACACCGGTAAACTCATCTTT.

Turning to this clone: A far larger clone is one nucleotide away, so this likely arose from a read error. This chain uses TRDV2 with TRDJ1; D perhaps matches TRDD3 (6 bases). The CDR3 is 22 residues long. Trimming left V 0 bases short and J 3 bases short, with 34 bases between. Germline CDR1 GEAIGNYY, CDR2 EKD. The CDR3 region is CACDTGVESVGALTPYADKLIF. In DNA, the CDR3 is TGTGCCTGTGACACCGGAGTCGAATCGGTGGGGGCCCTAACGCCCTACGCCGATAAACTCATCTTT.

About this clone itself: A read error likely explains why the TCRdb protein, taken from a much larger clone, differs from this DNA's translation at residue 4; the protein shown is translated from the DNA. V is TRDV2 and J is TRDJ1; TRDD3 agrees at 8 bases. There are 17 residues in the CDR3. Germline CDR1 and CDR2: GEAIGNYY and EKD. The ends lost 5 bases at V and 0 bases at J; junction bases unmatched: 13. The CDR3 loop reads CACGTLGDPAYTDKLIF. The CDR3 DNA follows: TGTGCCTGTGGCACGCTGGGGGACCCCGCGTACACCGATAAACTCATCTTT.

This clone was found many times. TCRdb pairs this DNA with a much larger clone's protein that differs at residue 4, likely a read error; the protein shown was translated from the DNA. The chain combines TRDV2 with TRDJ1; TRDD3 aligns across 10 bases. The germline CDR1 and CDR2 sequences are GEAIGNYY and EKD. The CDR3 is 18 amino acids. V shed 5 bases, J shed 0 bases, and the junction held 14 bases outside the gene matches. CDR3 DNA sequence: TGTGCCTGTGGCCCGGTACTGGGGGATCCCATTGACACCGATAAACTCATCTTT. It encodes CACGPVLGDPIDTDKLIF.

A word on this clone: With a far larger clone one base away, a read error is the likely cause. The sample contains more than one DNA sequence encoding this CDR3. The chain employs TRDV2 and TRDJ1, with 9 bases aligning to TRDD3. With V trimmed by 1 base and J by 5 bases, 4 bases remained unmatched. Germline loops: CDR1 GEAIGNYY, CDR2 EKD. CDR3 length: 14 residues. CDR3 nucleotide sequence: TGTGCCTGTGACACTGCGGGGATACGGGATAAACTCATCTTT. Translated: CACDTAGIRDKLIF.

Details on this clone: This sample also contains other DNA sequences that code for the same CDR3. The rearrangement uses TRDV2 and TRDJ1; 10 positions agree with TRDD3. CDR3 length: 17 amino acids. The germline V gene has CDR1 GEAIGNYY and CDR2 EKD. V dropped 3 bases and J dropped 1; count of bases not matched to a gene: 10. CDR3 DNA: TGTGCCTGTGACGTCCTGGGGGGATACGATCGCACCGATAAACTCATCTTT. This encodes CACDVLGGYDRTDKLIF.

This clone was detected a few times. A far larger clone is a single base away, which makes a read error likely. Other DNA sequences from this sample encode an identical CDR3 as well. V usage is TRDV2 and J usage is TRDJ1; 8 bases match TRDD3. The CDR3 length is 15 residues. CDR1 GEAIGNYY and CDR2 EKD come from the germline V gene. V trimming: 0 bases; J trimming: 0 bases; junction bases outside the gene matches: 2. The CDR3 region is CACDTLGIHTDKLIF. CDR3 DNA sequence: TGTGCCTGTGACACCCTGGGGATACACACCGATAAACTCATCTTT.

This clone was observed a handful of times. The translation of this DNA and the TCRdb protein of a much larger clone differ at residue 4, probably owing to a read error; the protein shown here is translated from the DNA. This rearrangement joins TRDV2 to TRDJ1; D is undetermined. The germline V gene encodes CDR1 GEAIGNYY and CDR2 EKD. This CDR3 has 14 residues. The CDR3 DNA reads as TGTGCCTGTGGCACCGTTGGATCGGGCGATAAACTCATCTTT. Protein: CACGTVGSGDKLIF.

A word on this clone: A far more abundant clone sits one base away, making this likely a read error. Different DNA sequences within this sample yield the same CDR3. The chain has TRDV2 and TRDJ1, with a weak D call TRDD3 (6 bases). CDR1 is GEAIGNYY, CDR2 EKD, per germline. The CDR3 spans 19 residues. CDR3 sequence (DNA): TGCGCCTGTGACACCGTATTTGGGGGGGGTCGAACGTACACCGATAAACTCATCTTT. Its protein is CACDTVFGGGRTYTDKLIF.

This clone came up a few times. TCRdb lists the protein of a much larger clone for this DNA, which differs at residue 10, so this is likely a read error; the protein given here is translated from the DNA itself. In DNA form, the CDR3 reads TGTGCCTGTGACACTGTTGGAGTACTGAGGGATACGAGCACCGATAAACTCATCTTT. Translated: CACDTVGVLRDTSTDKLIF. The V and J genes are TRDV2 and TRDJ1; 8 positions agree with TRDD3. This CDR3 has 19 amino acids. Trimming cost V 1 base and J 1 base; bases outside gene matches: 16. In germline, CDR1 is GEAIGNYY, CDR2 EKD.

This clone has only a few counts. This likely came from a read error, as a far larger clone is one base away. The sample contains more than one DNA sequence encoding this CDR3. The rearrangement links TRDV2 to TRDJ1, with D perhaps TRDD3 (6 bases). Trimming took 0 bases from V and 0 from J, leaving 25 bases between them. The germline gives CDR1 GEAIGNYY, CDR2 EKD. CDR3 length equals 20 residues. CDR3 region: CACDTVGMNAGVPYTDKLIF. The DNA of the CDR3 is TGTGCCTGTGACACCGTGGGGATGAACGCTGGGGTTCCGTACACCGATAAACTCATCTTT.

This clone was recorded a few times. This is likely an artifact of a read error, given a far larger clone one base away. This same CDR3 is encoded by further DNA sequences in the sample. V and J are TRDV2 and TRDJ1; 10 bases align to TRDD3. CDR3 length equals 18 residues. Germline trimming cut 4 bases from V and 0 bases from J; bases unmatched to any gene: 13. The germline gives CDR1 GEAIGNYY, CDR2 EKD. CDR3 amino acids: CACDPVLGDPIDTDKLIF. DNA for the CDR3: TGTGCCTGTGATCCGGTACTGGGGGATCCCATTGACACCGATAAACTCATCTTT.

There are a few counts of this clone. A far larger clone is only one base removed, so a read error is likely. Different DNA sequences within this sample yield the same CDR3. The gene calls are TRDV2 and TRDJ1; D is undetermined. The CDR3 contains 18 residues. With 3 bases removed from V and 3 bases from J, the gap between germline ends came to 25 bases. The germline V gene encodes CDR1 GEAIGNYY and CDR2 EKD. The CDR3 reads CACDPLERGPSPADKLIF. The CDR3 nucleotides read TGTGCCTGTGACCCCCTAGAGAGAGGACCATCCCCGGCCGATAAACTCATCTTT.

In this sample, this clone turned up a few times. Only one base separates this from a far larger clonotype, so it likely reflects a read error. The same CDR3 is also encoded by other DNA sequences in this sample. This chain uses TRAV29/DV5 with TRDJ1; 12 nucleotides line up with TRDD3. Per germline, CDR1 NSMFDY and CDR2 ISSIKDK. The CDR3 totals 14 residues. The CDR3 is CSVLHWGIPDKLIF. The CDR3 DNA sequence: TGCAGTGTACTTCACTGGGGGATACCCGATAAGCTCATCTTT.

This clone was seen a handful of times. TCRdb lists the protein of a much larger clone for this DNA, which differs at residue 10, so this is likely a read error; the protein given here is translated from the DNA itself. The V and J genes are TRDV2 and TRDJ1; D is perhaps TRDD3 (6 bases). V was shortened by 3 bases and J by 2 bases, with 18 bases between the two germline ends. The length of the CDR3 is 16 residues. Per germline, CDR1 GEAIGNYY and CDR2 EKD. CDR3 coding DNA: TGTGCCTGTGACCCACTGGGAGAGGGGAAGACCGATAAACTCATCTTT. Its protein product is CACDPLGEGKTDKLIF.

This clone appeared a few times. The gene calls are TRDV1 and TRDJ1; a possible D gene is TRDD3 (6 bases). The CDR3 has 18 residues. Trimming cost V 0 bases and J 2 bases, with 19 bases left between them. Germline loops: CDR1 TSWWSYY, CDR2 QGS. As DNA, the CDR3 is TGTGCTCTTGGGGAACTAGTTCCGGGGTGGGGGGAAACCGATAAACTCATCTTT. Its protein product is CALGELVPGWGETDKLIF.

CDR3 nucleotide sequence: TGTGCCTTTTCCCCAGTACTGGGGGATACGCTTGGGGGGACCGATAAACTCATCTTT. Protein product: CAFSPVLGDTLGGTDKLIF. The genes are TRDV3 and TRDJ1, with 13 nucleotides matching TRDD3. CDR1 and CDR2 from the germline V gene are TVYSNPD and GDNSRS (reference sequence). This CDR3 is built from 19 residues. Germline trimming cut 2 bases from V and 2 bases from J; bases unmatched to any gene: 17.

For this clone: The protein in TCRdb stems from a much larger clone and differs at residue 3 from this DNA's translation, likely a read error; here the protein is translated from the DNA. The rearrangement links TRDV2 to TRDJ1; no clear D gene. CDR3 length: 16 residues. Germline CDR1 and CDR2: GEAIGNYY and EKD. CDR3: CAYDTLAPQYTDKLIF. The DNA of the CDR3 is TGTGCCTATGACACCTTAGCGCCTCAGTACACCGATAAACTCATCTTT.

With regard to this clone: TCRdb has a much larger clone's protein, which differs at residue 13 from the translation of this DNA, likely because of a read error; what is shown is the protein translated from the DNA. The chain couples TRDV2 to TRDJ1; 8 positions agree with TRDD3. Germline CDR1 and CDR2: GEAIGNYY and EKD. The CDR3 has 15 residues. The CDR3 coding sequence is TGTGCCTGTGACTCCTGGGGGACCCCGGGGGATAAATTCATCTTT. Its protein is CACDSWGTPGDKFIF.

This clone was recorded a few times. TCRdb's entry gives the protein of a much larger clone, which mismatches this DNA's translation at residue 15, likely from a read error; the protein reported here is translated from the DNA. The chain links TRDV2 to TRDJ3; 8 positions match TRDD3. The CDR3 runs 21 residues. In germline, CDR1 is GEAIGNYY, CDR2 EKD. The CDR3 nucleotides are TGTGCCTGTGACCCTACCGGTACTGGGGGTTACGGCTCCTGGGGCACCCGACAGATGTTTTTC. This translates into CACDPTGTGGYGSWGTRQMFF.

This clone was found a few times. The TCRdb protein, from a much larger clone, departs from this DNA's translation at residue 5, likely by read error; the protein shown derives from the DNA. The CDR3 spells CACDPILGAEKLIF. The CDR3 DNA is TGTGCCTGTGACCCCATACTGGGGGCCGAAAAACTCATCTTT. The V and J genes are TRDV2 and TRDJ1; TRDD3 aligns across 8 bases. The CDR3 runs to 14 residues. Looked up from germline, CDR1 is GEAIGNYY and CDR2 is EKD.